This T cell receptor (beta chain) was sequenced for a study of CD8 T cells in Susac syndrome. Study conclusions and caveats: The study conceded that relatively few individuals underwent its TCR sequencing and HLA analysis.

A word on this clonotype: Its antigen is unknown.

V was pared by 4 bases and J by 6 bases, with 8 bases of the junction left unmatched. Germline V CDR1 and CDR2: SQVTM, ANQGSEA. The CDR3 extends over 15 amino acids. With random hexamers, roughly 0.5 to 1 ug RNA was reverse transcribed. Amplification of TCR beta CDR3 spanned 54 Vbeta and 13 Jbeta via immunoSEQ multiplex PCR. MiXCR was run by TCRdb on the immunoSEQ multiplex PCR reads, yielding one entry per CDR3 protein. The sample records under 150,000 distinct CDR3 sequences, over 75% being singletons. In blood CD8+ and CD4+ T cells, TCR beta underwent sequencing. FACS was used to enrich TEMRA cells, whereas the CD8+ and CD4+ T cells were obtained by negative isolation.

V usage is TRBV29-1 and J usage is TRBJ2-1; 11 nucleotides line up with TRBD2. This sequence was found in a human donor with multiple sclerosis. The sequencing input was CD8+ T cells from PBMCs. CDR3 bases: TGCAGCGTTGGGGGGCCCGGGACTAGCGGCAATGAGCAGTTCTTC. Translating it yields CSVGGPGTSGNEQFF.